This passage covers 18 T cell receptor beta chains from one sample sequenced in a study of patients and donors after allogeneic stem cell transplantation. One entry per CDR3 protein, called by TCRdb with MiXCR from the RT-PCR reads. The sample has about a million distinct CDR3 sequences, 15% to 20% seen once. Material for sequencing was blood, either unsorted or a sorted T cell fraction (not recorded which). All receptors come from a human donor who was either an allogeneic HSCT recipient or a stem cell or donor lymphocyte infusion donor (not recorded which). It is not recorded whose cells these are; they may come from a transplant donor.

V usage is TRBV11-2 and J usage is TRBJ2-5, with no clear D. The CDR3 runs 12 residues. The V gene's germline CDR1 is SGHAT and CDR2 FQNNGV. V lost 4 bases and J lost 4, with 7 bases in between. The CDR3 reads CASSSWLETQYF. The DNA of the CDR3 is TGTGCCAGCAGCTCCTGGTTAGAGACCCAGTACTTC.

The chain is built from TRBV28 and TRBJ2-3, with TRBD2 identical over 13 bases. Germline V gene lookup returns CDR1 MDHEN and CDR2 SYDVKM. J gave up 0 bases and V 4 bases, and 13 bases lay outside the gene matches. This CDR3 contains 20 residues. CDR3: CASSSPLAGGRNSSTDTQYF. CDR3 nucleotide sequence: TGTGCCAGCAGTTCCCCACTAGCGGGGGGGCGGAACTCTAGCACAGATACGCAGTATTTT. Full variable domain (remainder filled in from reference TRBV28 and TRBJ2-3): DVKVTQSSRYLVKRTGEKVFLECVQDMDHENMFWYRQDPGLGLRLIYFSYDVKMKEKGDIPEGYSVSREKKERFSLILESASTNQTSMYLCASSSPLAGGRNSSTDTQYFGPGTRLTVL.

This clonotype turned up a few times. The DNA of the CDR3 is TGCGCCAGCAACTATCAGGGCACCGGGGAGCTGTTTTTT. Protein product: CASNYQGTGELFF. The chain joins TRBV5-1 to TRBJ2-2; D is perhaps TRBD1 (5 bases). The CDR3 totals 13 residues. V lost 6 bases and J lost 4, with 10 bases in between. CDR1 and CDR2 from the germline V gene are SGHRS and YFSETQ.

The chain links TRBV5-1 to TRBJ2-5; 9 bases align to TRBD2. This CDR3 comprises 17 residues. V was pared by 4 bases and J by 2 bases, with 12 bases of the junction left unmatched. The germline V gene has CDR1 SGHRS and CDR2 YFSETQ. CDR3 sequence reads: CASSAGTAGGVQETQYF. For the CDR3, the DNA is TGCGCCAGCAGCGCGGGTACAGCGGGGGGCGTTCAAGAGACCCAGTACTTC.

This chain uses TRBV10-3 with TRBJ2-1; D is uncertain. From germline, CDR1 is ENHRY and CDR2 SYGVKD. The germline V and J ends were trimmed by 4 bases and 7 bases, with 14 bases remaining between them. The CDR3 runs to 14 residues. The CDR3 region is CAISVVRDGNEQFF. Here the CDR3 DNA reads TGTGCCATCAGTGTTGTCCGTGACGGGAATGAGCAGTTCTTC.

A few counts support this clonotype. The CDR3 DNA follows: TGTGCCAGCAGCTCCAGAGCGGGGGAGACCACTGAAGCTTTCTTT. Translating it yields CASSSRAGETTEAFF. This chain uses TRBV11-2 with TRBJ1-1; a possible D gene is TRBD1 (5 bases). Germline V gives CDR1 SGHAT, CDR2 FQNNGV. Trimming took 4 bases from V and 4 from J, leaving 16 bases between them. The CDR3 is 15 residues long.

This clonotype was seen a few times. The rearrangement uses TRBV20-1 and TRBJ2-1, with unresolved D. Germline loops: CDR1 DFQATT, CDR2 SNEGSKA (reference sequence). The V and J ends lost 3 bases and 0 bases respectively, with 9 bases between them. The CDR3 totals 14 residues. The DNA of the CDR3 is TGCAGTGCTAGTTACGAGAACTCCTACAATGAGCAGTTCTTC. This sequence encodes CSASYENSYNEQFF.

The genes are TRBV20-1 and TRBJ1-1; unclear D gene. Trimming pared 2 bases from V and 1 base from J, leaving 11 bases between. This CDR3 region has 14 residues. Germline V gives CDR1 DFQATT, CDR2 SNEGSKA (reference sequence). In nucleotides, the CDR3 is TGCAGTGCTAGAAAAAGGACTGGGAACACTGAAGCTTTCTTT. Protein: CSARKRTGNTEAFF.

The chain uses TRBV12-2 and TRBJ1-5; the D call of TRBD1 is as the table states it, not checked on the DNA. TRBV12-2 is marked as a pseudogene. The CDR3 consists of 12 residues. CDR3 region: CARTRGNQPQHF. The CDR3 nucleotides are TGTGCAAGAACCCGGGGCAATCAGCCCCAGCATTTT.

The chain combines TRBV20-1 with TRBJ2-7; the match to TRBD1 covers 8 bases. The CDR3 loop spans 14 amino acids. In germline, CDR1 is DFQATT, CDR2 SNEGSKA (reference sequence). Trimming cost V 3 bases and J 2 bases; bases outside gene matches: 6. This CDR3 reads CSARGDRRTYEQYF. The CDR3 region has the DNA TGCAGTGCTAGGGGGGACAGGCGAACCTACGAGCAGTACTTC.

The V and J genes are TRBV3-1 and TRBJ1-1; TRBD1 matches 7 bases. Trimming cost V 8 bases and J 7 bases; bases outside gene matches: 13. CDR1 and CDR2 (germline): LGHDT, YNNKEL (reference sequence). The CDR3 has 14 amino acids. CDR3 protein: CASGFSTGVGEAFF. The DNA of the CDR3 is TGTGCCAGCGGGTTTTCAACAGGGGTGGGTGAAGCTTTCTTT.

In regard to this clonotype: One end of the junction fails to match germline, which may point to a read error. The V gene is TRBV5-1, the J gene TRBJ2-5; 9 positions match TRBD2. Per the germline V gene, CDR1 is SGHRS and CDR2 is YFSETQ. This CDR3 has 15 amino acids. CDR3 loop: CASSLVLAGQETQYF. The DNA for the CDR3 is TGTGCCAGCAGTTTAGTCCTAGCGGGGCAAGAGACCCAGTACTTC. Together with reference TRBV5-1 and TRBJ2-5, the CDR3 gives the full variable domain: KAGVTQTPRYLIKTRGQQVTLSCSPISGHRSVSWYQQTPGQGLQFLFEYFSETQRNKGNFPGRFSGRQFSNSRSEMNVSTLELGDSALYLCASSLVLAGQETQYFGPGTRLLVL.

J is TRBJ1-2 and V is TRBV12-3 or TRBV12-4, with TRBD1 matching 10 bases. Unmatched junction bases numbered 16, after V lost 5 bases and J lost 1 base. CDR3 length: 19 residues. The CDR3 region has the DNA TGTGCCAGCAGTGATGCCGGGACAGGGGCGTTAAATTATAACTATGGCTACACCTTC. Translation: CASSDAGTGALNYNYGYTF.

Only a few counts were recorded for this clonotype. J is TRBJ1-2 and V is TRBV20-1; D is unresolved. Deletions cut 6 bases from V and 5 bases from J, with 19 bases between. The CDR3 is 14 residues long. Germline V gives CDR1 DFQATT, CDR2 SNEGSKA (reference sequence). CDR3 amino acids: CSAVSEGSTYGYTF. In DNA, the CDR3 is TGCAGTGCCGTGTCCGAGGGTTCGACATATGGCTACACCTTC.

The J gene is TRBJ2-2, the V gene TRBV25-1; D remains unclear. Germline-derived CDR1 and CDR2 are MGHDK and SYGVNS. This CDR3 is built from 11 residues. Trimming removed 7 bases from V and 4 bases from J, with 4 bases in between. CDR3 in amino acids: CASTRTGELFF. CDR3 sequence (DNA): TGTGCCAGCACCCGCACCGGGGAGCTGTTTTTT.

The genes are TRBV11-2 and TRBJ2-1, with TRBD2 matching over 11 bases. The V and J ends lost 6 bases and 4 bases, in that order; junction bases with no gene match: 8. This CDR3 is built from 16 residues. The V gene's germline CDR1 is SGHAT and CDR2 FQNNGV. CDR3 sequence reads: CASRPIAGGLYNEQFF. In DNA, the CDR3 is TGTGCCAGCAGGCCCATAGCGGGGGGGCTGTACAATGAGCAGTTCTTC.

This clonotype was counted between two and nine times. The genes are TRBV20-1 and TRBJ1-3; D not resolved. CDR3 length: 12 residues. CDR1 is DFQATT and CDR2 is SNEGSKA in the germline V gene (reference sequence). Trimming pared 4 bases from V and 3 bases from J, leaving 7 bases between. The CDR3 spells CSAMSGGNTIYF. CDR3 DNA: TGCAGTGCTATGTCGGGTGGAAACACCATATATTTT.

J is TRBJ1-2 and V is TRBV6-6; TRBD1 agrees at 7 bases. Germline lookup yields CDR1 MNHNY and CDR2 SVGAGI (reference sequence). Unmatched junction bases numbered 6, after V lost 5 bases and J lost 6 bases. There are 13 residues in the CDR3. CDR3 amino acids: CASSDRVTDGYTF. The CDR3 nucleotides read TGTGCCAGCAGTGACAGGGTTACGGATGGCTACACCTTC.